This T cell receptor (beta chain) emerged from a study of T cell repertoires in cytomegalovirus infection. Study-wide background: Both a matching HLA type and CMV infection were indicated by public TCR beta signatures. Whole-study results and caveats: Across the ex vivo response, the dominant clonotypes were HLA-C-restricted CMV-specific TCR beta clonotypes.

TCRdb used MiXCR to reprocess the reads, holding one entry per CDR3 protein. The sample lists around 630,000 distinct CDR3 sequences, 24% occurring once. Germline V CDR1 and CDR2: MDHEN, SYDVKM. This CDR3 region has 18 residues. V was clipped by 2 bases and J by 2 bases, with 20 bases between them. On this clonotype itself: Antigen: not known.

This TCR derives from a human donor in good health (CMV status not recorded). Some clones in this sample may be carry-over from other donors' samples. The material sequenced was CD8+ T cells from PBMCs. The V call is TRBV28, the J call TRBJ2-3; no definite D call. The CDR3 DNA sequence: TGTGCCAGCAGTTTAGATCCTATACTGGTGTACACCACAGATACGCAGTATTTT. Amino acids: CASSLDPILVYTTDTQYF.